This T cell receptor beta chain was captured by sequencing in a study of blood T cell repertoires in COVID-19. On the study more broadly: T cells, B-cell-depleted T cells, or PBMCs supplied cDNA or gDNA.

The CDR3 spans 15 residues. V lost 3 bases to trimming and J lost 2 bases, with 12 bases between them. The V gene's germline CDR1 is ENHRY and CDR2 SYGVKD. Generated by immunoSEQ multiplex PCR, the TCRdb table keeps only in-frame clones and is missing some. Found here are approximately 70,000 clones, approximately 93% of them singletons; the top ten hold 2.6%. This rearrangement joins TRBV10-3 to TRBJ2-3, with a weak D call TRBD1 (6 bases). What was sequenced was peripheral blood. The receptor's source is a man aged 45-65 years with COVID-19, enrolled during active disease. CDR3 coding DNA: TGTGCCATCAGTGACCGAGACAGGCTCACAGATACGCAGTATTTT. Protein sequence: CAISDRDRLTDTQYF.